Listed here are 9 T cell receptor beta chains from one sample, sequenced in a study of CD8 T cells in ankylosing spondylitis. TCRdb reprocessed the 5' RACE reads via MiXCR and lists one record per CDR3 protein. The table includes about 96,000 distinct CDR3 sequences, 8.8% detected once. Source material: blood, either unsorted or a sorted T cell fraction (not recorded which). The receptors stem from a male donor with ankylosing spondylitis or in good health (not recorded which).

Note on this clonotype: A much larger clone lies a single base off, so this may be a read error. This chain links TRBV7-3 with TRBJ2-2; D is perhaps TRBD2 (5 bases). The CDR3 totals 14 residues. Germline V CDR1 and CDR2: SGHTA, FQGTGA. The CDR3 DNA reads TGTGCCAGCAGCCCAGACACCAACACCGGGGAGCCGTTTTTT. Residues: CASSPDTNTGEPFF.

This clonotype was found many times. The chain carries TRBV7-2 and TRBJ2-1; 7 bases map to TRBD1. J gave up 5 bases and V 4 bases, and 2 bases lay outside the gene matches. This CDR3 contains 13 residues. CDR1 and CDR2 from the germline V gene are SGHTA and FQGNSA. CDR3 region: CASSWDRNNEQFF. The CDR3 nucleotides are TGTGCCAGCAGCTGGGACAGAAACAATGAGCAGTTCTTC.

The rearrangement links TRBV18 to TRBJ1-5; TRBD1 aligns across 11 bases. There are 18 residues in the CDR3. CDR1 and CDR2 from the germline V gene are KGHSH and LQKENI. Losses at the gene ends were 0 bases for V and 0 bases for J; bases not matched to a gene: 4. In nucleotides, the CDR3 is TGTGCCAGCTCACCACCGGGGACAGGGGGGTATAGCAATCAGCCCCAGCATTTT. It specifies CASSPPGTGGYSNQPQHF.

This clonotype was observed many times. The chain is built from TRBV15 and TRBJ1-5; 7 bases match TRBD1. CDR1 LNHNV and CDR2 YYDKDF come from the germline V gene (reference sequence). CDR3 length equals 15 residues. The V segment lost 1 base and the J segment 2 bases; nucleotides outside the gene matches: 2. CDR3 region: CATSRGGQGNQPQHF. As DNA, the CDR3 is TGTGCCACCAGCAGAGGTGGACAGGGCAATCAGCCCCAGCATTTT.

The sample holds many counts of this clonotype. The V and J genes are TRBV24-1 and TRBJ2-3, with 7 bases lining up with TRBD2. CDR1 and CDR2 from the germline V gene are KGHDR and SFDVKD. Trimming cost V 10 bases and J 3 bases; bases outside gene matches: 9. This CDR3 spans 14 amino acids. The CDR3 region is CATGGTGRTDTQYF. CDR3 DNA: TGTGCCACGGGGGGGACCGGCAGGACAGATACGCAGTATTTT.

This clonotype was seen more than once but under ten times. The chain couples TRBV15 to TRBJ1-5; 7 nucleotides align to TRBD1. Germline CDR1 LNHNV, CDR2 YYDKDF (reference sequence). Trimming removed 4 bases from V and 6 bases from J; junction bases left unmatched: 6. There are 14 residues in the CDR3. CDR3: CATSIDRVGQPQHF. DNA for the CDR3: TGTGCCACCAGCATAGACAGGGTGGGTCAGCCCCAGCATTTT.

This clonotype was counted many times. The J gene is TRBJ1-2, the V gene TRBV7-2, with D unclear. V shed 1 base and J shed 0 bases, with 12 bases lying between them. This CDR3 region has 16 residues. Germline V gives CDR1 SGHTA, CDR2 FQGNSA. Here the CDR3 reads CASSLVSQESNYGYTF. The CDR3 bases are TGTGCCAGCAGCTTAGTTTCGCAGGAATCTAACTATGGCTACACCTTC.

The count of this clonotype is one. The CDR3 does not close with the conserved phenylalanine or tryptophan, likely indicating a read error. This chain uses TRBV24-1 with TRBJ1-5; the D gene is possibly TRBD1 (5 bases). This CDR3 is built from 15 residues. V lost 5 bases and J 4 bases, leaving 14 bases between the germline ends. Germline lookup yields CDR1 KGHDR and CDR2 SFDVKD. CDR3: CATSGWGTGNQPQHL. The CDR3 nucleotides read TGTGCCACCAGTGGATGGGGGACTGGGAATCAGCCCCAGCATCTT.

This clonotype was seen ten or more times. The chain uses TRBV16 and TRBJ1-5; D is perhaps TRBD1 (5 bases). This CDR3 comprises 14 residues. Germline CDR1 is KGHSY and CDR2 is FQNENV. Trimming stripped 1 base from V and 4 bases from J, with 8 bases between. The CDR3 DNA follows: TGTGCCAGCAGCCAATATAACAGGAATCAGCCCCAGCATTTT. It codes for CASSQYNRNQPQHF. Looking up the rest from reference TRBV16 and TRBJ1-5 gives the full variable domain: GEEVAQTPKHLVRGEGQKAKLYCAPIKGHSYVFWYQQVLKNEFKFLISFQNENVFDETGMPKERFSAKCLPNSPCSLEIQATKLEDSAVYFCASSQYNRNQPQHFGDGTRLSIL.